Detailed here is one T cell receptor (beta chain). The data were produced by immunoSEQ multiplex PCR, yet TCRdb's version contains in-frame clones alone and is incomplete. The table has about 150,000 clones, roughly 91% seen once. The data were taken from a study of T cell responses to AZD1222 COVID-19 vaccine. V gave up 0 bases and J gave up 6 bases, with 6 bases separating them. The germline CDR1 and CDR2 sequences are LNHDA and SQIVND (reference sequence). CDR3 length: 13 residues. Here the sequenced sample was peripheral blood, taken 28 days after the second AZD1222 dose. The J gene is TRBJ1-5, the V gene TRBV19; D gene unclear. The TCR originated in an adult who received the AZD1222 COVID-19 vaccine. CDR3 residues: CASSIDGLQPQHF. CDR3 nucleotides: TGTGCCAGTAGTATAGATGGCCTTCAGCCCCAGCATTTT.